The 10 T cell receptor delta chains presented below share a single source sample, sequenced in a study of DNA immune sequencing with unique molecular identifiers. A 32-plex genomic DNA assay used primers for all 8 TRDV and 4 TRDJ genes. Adapter PCR followed 3 to 4 barcoding PCR cycles that attached a 12-nucleotide UMI. TCRdb re-called clones from the multiplex PCR reads via CATT. The table includes some 2,000 delta-chain clones, about 19% detected once. The sequenced sample was gamma-delta T cells from PBMCs. Source of these receptors: a human donor in good health.

This clone turned up a few times. This likely stems from a read error, as it lies one base from a far larger clone. The chain couples TRDV2 to TRDJ1, with 8 positions matching TRDD3. The J segment lost 4 bases and the V segment lost 2 bases, leaving 8 bases of the junction unmatched. Germline assignment: CDR1 GEAIGNYY and CDR2 EKD. The CDR3 spans 15 residues. The CDR3 sequence: CACDIPGDRGDKLIF. In DNA, the CDR3 is TGTGCCTGTGACATCCCGGGGGATAGAGGCGATAAACTCATCTTT.

The CDR3 is CALGDPASPTSYWGTSRSYTDKLIF. DNA for the CDR3: TGTGCTCTTGGGGACCCGGCCTCTCCTACCAGTTACTGGGGGACCTCACGTTCGTACACCGATAAACTCATCTTT. The rearrangement uses TRDV1 and TRDJ1; 9 bases are a match to TRDD3. With V trimmed by 3 bases and J by 0 bases, 32 bases remained unmatched. Germline CDR1 reads TSWWSYY; CDR2 reads QGS. This CDR3 is 25 amino acids long.

Concerning this clone: A read error is likely here: a far larger clone is one base away. The sample has other DNA sequences that encode this CDR3 too. The rearrangement links TRDV1 to TRDJ1; 10 nucleotides line up with TRDD3. From germline, CDR1 is TSWWSYY and CDR2 QGS. The CDR3 has 27 amino acids. With V trimmed by 0 bases and J by 4 bases, 38 bases remained unmatched. The CDR3 coding sequence is TGTGCTCTTGGGGAACTAAAAATTTGGTCCTATTGCCTCCTTTGGGGGGATACGCAATCGGAGGTCGATAAACTCATCTTT. The encoded protein is CALGELKIWSYCLLWGDTQSEVDKLIF.

This clone rates as medium-sized (0.01 to 0.1%). The rearrangement joins TRDV2 to TRDJ1, with 9 bases identical to TRDD3. Per germline, CDR1 GEAIGNYY and CDR2 EKD. The CDR3 runs to 22 residues. V shed 0 bases, J shed 2 bases, and the junction held 24 bases outside the gene matches. In DNA, the CDR3 is TGTGCCTGTGACACCCTTTCCCCGGCAGTAGACTGGGGGACACCTCATACCGATAAACTCATCTTT. This translates into CACDTLSPAVDWGTPHTDKLIF.

Of note for this clone: TCRdb's listed protein matches a much larger clone and diverges from this DNA's translation at residue 12, likely through a read error; the protein shown comes from the DNA. The V call is TRDV3, the J call TRDJ1; possibly TRDD2 for D (5 bases). The CDR3 covers 15 residues. CDR1 and CDR2 from the germline V gene are TVYSNPD and GDNSRS (reference sequence). The CDR3 sequence is CAFPTPPDLADILIF. CDR3 DNA: TGTGCCTTCCCTACCCCACCCGACTTAGCCGATATACTCATCTTT.

This clone was counted a few times. A far larger clone lies a single base away; this is likely a read error. J is TRDJ2 and V is TRDV1, with TRDD3 matching 8 bases. The J call is doubtful: the DNA matches TRDJ1 better. This CDR3 has 19 amino acids. Germline CDR1 TSWWSYY, CDR2 QGS. The CDR3 loop is CALGAFYYDWGLYTDKLIF. The CDR3, as DNA: TGTGCTCTTGGGGCCTTCTACTACGACTGGGGGTTATATACCGATAAACTCATCTTT.

In this sample, this clone turned up a few times. This sequence joins TRDV1 and TRDJ2; 9 nucleotides line up with TRDD2. This CDR3 comprises 25 residues. Germline V gene lookup returns CDR1 TSWWSYY and CDR2 QGS. With 3 bases clipped from V and 1 base from J, the junction kept 30 bases outside the gene matches. This CDR3 reads CALGDRPKGWAFLPGGLFLTAQLFF. CDR3 in DNA: TGTGCTCTTGGGGACCGACCTAAGGGGTGGGCCTTCCTACCAGGTGGGTTGTTTTTGACAGCACAACTCTTCTTT.

On this clone: A read error is likely here: a far larger clone is one base away. The sample contains more than one DNA sequence encoding this CDR3. The V and J genes are TRDV2 and TRDJ1, with 9 nucleotides matching TRDD3. Trimming at V came to 0 bases and at J to 2 bases, leaving 15 bases not matched to a gene. CDR1 is GEAIGNYY and CDR2 is EKD in the germline V gene. CDR3 length equals 19 residues. CDR3 sequence reads: CACDTYGGYKGLATDKLIF. The CDR3 DNA sequence: TGTGCCTGTGACACCTATGGGGGATATAAGGGCCTTGCGACCGATAAACTCATCTTT.

This clone was observed a single time. TCRdb lists the protein of a much larger clone for this DNA, which differs at residue 13, so this is likely a read error; the protein given here is translated from the DNA itself. The rearrangement links TRDV3 to TRDJ1; weak D call: TRDD2 (5 bases). The CDR3 contains 15 residues. Germline CDR1 and CDR2: TVYSNPD and GDNSRS (reference sequence). CDR3 in amino acids: CAFPTPPDLADKPIF. CDR3 nucleotide sequence: TGTGCCTTCCCTACCCCACCCGACTTAGCCGATAAACCCATCTTT.

A word on this clone: A far larger clone is a single base away, which makes a read error likely. Other DNA sequences within the sample encode an identical CDR3. The genes are TRDV1 and TRDJ1; tentative D call: TRDD3 (5 bases). From germline, CDR1 is TSWWSYY and CDR2 QGS. The CDR3 has 21 residues. In nucleotides, the CDR3 is TGTGCTCTTGGGTACATCGCTTCAGCCTGTTTCAGGATAAAGTACACTGATAAACTCATCTTT. This translates into CALGYIASACFRIKYTDKLIF.